This T cell receptor beta chain emerged from a study of chemoradiotherapy in HPV16-positive cancers. General study findings and limits: The functional HPV-specific definition rests on just two HPV16-positive patients.

TCRdb's table, derived via immunoSEQ multiplex PCR, lists solely in-frame clones and lacks some. The table includes some 2,700 clones, 77% detected once. The CDR3 sequence is 15 residues long. Germline CDR1 MNHEY, CDR2 SVGAGI. V lost 2 bases and J 4 bases, leaving 14 bases between the germline ends. Repertoires were sampled repeatedly during chemoradiotherapy. As regards this clone: As yet, its antigen is unknown.

The sequencing here drew on tumor tissue, taken from a patient who underwent chemoradiotherapy. This sequence originates from a human donor with HPV-associated anogenital cancer. This rearrangement joins TRBV6-5 to TRBJ1-1, with D perhaps TRBD1 (6 bases). CDR3 nucleotides: TGTGCCAGCAGTTACACGACAGACAGGATCACTGAAGCTTTCTTT. Translated, it gives CASSYTTDRITEAFF.